Described below is a single TCR beta chain sequence and its context. Its antigen is not known. The PCR had 60 Vbeta and 13 Jbeta primers. Produced via immunoSEQ multiplex PCR; TCRdb's table is partial and in-frame only. Of 110,000 to 150,000 clones listed, around four fifths were seen once; the top ten hold around 1.3%. V dropped 1 base and J dropped 11 bases, with 9 bases sitting between them. The CDR3 loop spans 12 amino acids. The germline V gene encodes CDR1 SGHVS and CDR2 FQNEAQ. The data derive from a study of cytomegalovirus exposure and HLA in healthy donors. Study-level results: When analyzed later, a missense DCLRE1C variant was found to be linked to TCR beta V- and J-gene trimming. The study carried out a later analysis of TCR beta sequences. It associated some 17,000 of them with specific HLA alleles at a false discovery rate of 0.05.

This clonotype originated in a male donor in good health and CMV-seropositive. V and J are TRBV7-8 and TRBJ1-3; no definite D call. Sequencing was performed on PBMCs. The CDR3 sequence: CASSLGASSIYF. CDR3 coding DNA: TGTGCCAGCAGCTTAGGGGCAAGTTCCATATATTTT.